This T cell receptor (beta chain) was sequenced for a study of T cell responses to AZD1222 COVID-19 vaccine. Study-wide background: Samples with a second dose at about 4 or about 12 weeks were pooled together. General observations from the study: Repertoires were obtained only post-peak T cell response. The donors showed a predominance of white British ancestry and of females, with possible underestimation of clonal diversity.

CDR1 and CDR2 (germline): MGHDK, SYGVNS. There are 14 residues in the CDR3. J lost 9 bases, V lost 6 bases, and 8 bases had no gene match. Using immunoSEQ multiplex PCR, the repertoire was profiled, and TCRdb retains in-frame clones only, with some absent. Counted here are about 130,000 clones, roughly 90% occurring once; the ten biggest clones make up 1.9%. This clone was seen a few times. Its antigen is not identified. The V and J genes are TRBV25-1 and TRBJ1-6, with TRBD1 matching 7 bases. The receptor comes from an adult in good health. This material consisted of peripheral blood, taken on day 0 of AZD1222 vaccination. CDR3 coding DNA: TGTGCCAGCAGCGCGGGGACAGAGGCTTCACCCCTCCACTTT. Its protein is CASSAGTEASPLHF. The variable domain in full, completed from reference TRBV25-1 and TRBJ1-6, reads EADIYQTPRYLVIGTGKKITLECSQTMGHDKMYWYQQDPGMELHLIHYSYGVNSTEKGDLSSESTVSRIRTEHFPLTLESARPSHTSQYLCASSAGTEASPLHFGNGTRLTVT.